A single sample gave rise to the 10 T cell receptor beta chains below, sequenced in a study of OX40 agonist ivuxolimab in advanced cancers. Assay: immunoSEQ multiplex PCR; the TCRdb copy retains only in-frame clones and omits some. The repertoire holds thousands of clones, just over 65% seen once, with 35% to 40% in the top ten. The sequences come from CD4+ or CD8+ T cells sorted from blood, collected in a trial of the OX40 agonist ivuxolimab. These receptors all stem from an adult with an advanced solid tumor such as melanoma, head and neck, liver or kidney cancer.

The chain recombines TRBV5-4 with TRBJ1-2; D is unresolved. V lost 2 bases, J lost 7 bases, and 15 bases lay in between. This CDR3 spans 14 amino acids. The germline CDR1 and CDR2 sequences are SGHNT and YYREEE (reference sequence). The CDR3 DNA sequence: TGTGCCAGCAGCTTCCGCACGGGAAGCTCTGGCTACACCTTC. Amino acids: CASSFRTGSSGYTF.

In its sample, this clone was seen a few times. This chain joins TRBV28 and TRBJ2-5; tentatively, D is TRBD2 (6 bases). Germline CDR1 is MDHEN and CDR2 is SYDVKM. The V and J ends lost 5 bases and 5 bases respectively, with 15 bases between them. The CDR3 length is 14 residues. CDR3 protein: CASSNLWGRETQYF. The CDR3 DNA sequence: TGTGCCAGCAGTAACCTTTGGGGGAGGGAGACCCAGTACTTC.

This chain connects TRBV7-3 to TRBJ2-3; 7 positions match TRBD2. Germline loops: CDR1 SGHTA, CDR2 FQGTGA. This CDR3 comprises 18 residues. V lost 5 bases, J lost 11 bases, and 25 bases stayed unmatched. The CDR3 loop is CASSPPRDPSGALDRQYF. CDR3 nucleotides: TGTGCCAGCAGCCCCCCTCGGGATCCTAGCGGAGCTTTAGACAGGCAGTATTTT. Full variable domain (remainder filled in from reference TRBV7-3 and TRBJ2-3): GAGVSQTPSNKVTEKGKYVELRCDPISGHTALYWYRQSLGQGPEFLIYFQGTGAADDSGLPNDRFFAVRPEGSVSTLKIQRTERGDSAVYLCASSPPRDPSGALDRQYFGPGTRLTVL.

V usage is TRBV6-4 and J usage is TRBJ2-3; the match to TRBD2 covers 9 bases. V trimming: 3 bases; J trimming: 0 bases; junction bases outside the gene matches: 1. From germline, CDR1 is MRHNA and CDR2 SNTAGT. This CDR3 is 15 amino acids long. The DNA of the CDR3 is TGTGCCAGCAGTGAAGCGGGAGGAAGCACAGATACGCAGTATTTT. Encoded protein: CASSEAGGSTDTQYF.

This rearrangement joins TRBV27 to TRBJ2-1; 9 bases map to TRBD2. The CDR3 has 17 amino acids. The trim removed 6 bases at V and 3 bases at J, leaving 12 bases unmatched. From germline, CDR1 is MNHEY and CDR2 SMNVEV (reference sequence). The CDR3 reads CASSRSMTSGNYNEQFF. The CDR3 bases are TGTGCCAGCAGCCGATCGATGACTAGCGGAAACTACAATGAGCAGTTCTTC.

The sample holds a few counts of this clone. The chain is built from TRBV28 and TRBJ2-3, with TRBD1 identical over 7 bases. Germline CDR1 reads MDHEN; CDR2 reads SYDVKM. This CDR3 has 15 amino acids. Trimming at V came to 2 bases and at J to 0 bases, leaving 2 bases not matched to a gene. The CDR3 sequence is CASSLDRDSTDTQYF. The CDR3 bases are TGTGCCAGCAGTTTAGACAGGGATAGCACAGATACGCAGTATTTT.

The chain recombines TRBV28 with TRBJ2-5, with D tentatively TRBD1 (5 bases). With the DNA end fitting TRBJ2-7 better, the J assignment may be wrong. The CDR3 runs to 13 residues. Looked up from germline, CDR1 is MDHEN and CDR2 is SYDVKM. The CDR3 sequence is CASSFRGFYEQYF. In DNA, the CDR3 is TGTGCCAGCAGTTTTAGGGGTTTCTACGAGCAGTACTTC.

The chain links TRBV2 to TRBJ2-7; D gene unclear. Germline-derived CDR1 and CDR2 are SNHLY and FYNNEI. This CDR3 has 13 amino acids. Trimming removed 6 bases at V and 0 bases at J, with 9 bases between. For the CDR3, the DNA is TGTGCCAGCAGGGGGATTAGCTCCTACGAGCAGTACTTC. It yields the protein CASRGISSYEQYF.

This rearrangement joins TRBV11-2 to TRBJ2-7; no definite D call. CDR3 length: 14 residues. Germline V gene sequence: CDR1 SGHAT, CDR2 FQNNGV. Trimming pared 0 bases from V and 1 base from J, leaving 7 bases between. CDR3 coding DNA: TGTGCCAGCAGCTTAGAGGGCAGATCCTACGAGCAGTACTTC. The encoded protein is CASSLEGRSYEQYF.

The chain has TRBV27 and TRBJ1-6, with a possible D match to TRBD1 (5 bases). CDR1 is MNHEY and CDR2 is SMNVEV in the germline V gene (reference sequence). V was pared by 4 bases and J by 2 bases, with 12 bases between. The CDR3 runs to 16 residues. The CDR3 region has the DNA TGTGCCAGCAGTTCCGGCGGGGCTGCCTATAATTCACCCCTCCACTTT. Translated, it gives CASSSGGAAYNSPLHF.